The next 9 T cell receptor beta chains were all read from a single sample in a study of T cells after yellow fever vaccination. TCRdb reprocessed the 5' RACE reads with MiXCR, giving one entry per CDR3 protein. Altogether 500,000 to 650,000 distinct CDR3 sequences are present, less than 20% being singletons, with the ten largest covering approximately 15%. Material: PBMCs, obtained roughly 5 days after the first yellow fever vaccination. These receptors came from a man aged 18 to 30 who received the YFV17D yellow fever vaccine.

The V call is TRBV3-1, the J call TRBJ1-5; 9 positions match TRBD1. V lost 4 bases, J lost 1 base, and 11 bases stayed unmatched. This CDR3 spans 18 amino acids. CDR1 is LGHDT and CDR2 is YNNKEL in the germline V gene (reference sequence). As DNA, the CDR3 is TGTGCCAGCAGCCGAAGTCCCGGGACAGGGTCCAGCAATCAGCCCCAGCATTTT. Translation gives CASSRSPGTGSSNQPQHF.

The chain has TRBV6-5 and TRBJ2-7; 7 bases match TRBD1. Germline loops: CDR1 MNHEY, CDR2 SVGAGI. This CDR3 spans 15 amino acids. V shed 0 bases, J shed 3 bases, and the junction held 5 bases outside the gene matches. CDR3 nucleotide sequence: TGTGCCAGCAGTTACTCTGGCCAGGGGGACTACGAGCAGTACTTC. It translates to CASSYSGQGDYEQYF.

The chain combines TRBV27 with TRBJ1-6, with a weak D call TRBD1 (5 bases). With 4 bases removed from V and 7 bases from J, the gap between germline ends came to 17 bases. CDR1 is MNHEY, CDR2 SMNVEV, per germline (reference sequence). The CDR3 has 16 amino acids. This chain's CDR3 is CASSSPPGGTNSPLHF. CDR3 sequence (DNA): TGTGCCAGCAGTTCTCCCCCGGGAGGGACCAATTCACCCCTCCACTTT.

This clonotype was detected only a few times. This chain joins TRBV20-1 and TRBJ1-1, with D unresolved. Germline V gene data show CDR1 as DFQATT and CDR2 as SNEGSKA (reference sequence). The CDR3 extends over 13 amino acids. Trimming pared 6 bases from V and 0 bases from J, leaving 11 bases between. DNA of the CDR3: TGCAGTGCCCCTTACCAGTTGAACACTGAAGCTTTCTTT. Its protein is CSAPYQLNTEAFF.

The chain links TRBV5-5 to TRBJ2-5, with a tentative D call TRBD2 (7 bases). The CDR3 consists of 17 residues. V was pared by 7 bases and J by 4 bases, with 26 bases between. Germline values: CDR1 SGHKS, CDR2 YYEKEE (reference sequence). The DNA of the CDR3 is TGTGCCAGCTCACGTGGGGGGGGGCAAAGGTCGGTAGAGACCCAGTACTTC. It encodes CASSRGGGQRSVETQYF.

This chain connects TRBV29-1 to TRBJ2-1; 12 positions agree with TRBD1. After removal of 5 bases from V and 5 bases from J, the junction contained 13 bases not matched to a gene. This CDR3 has 17 amino acids. Germline CDR1 and CDR2: SQVTM and ANQGSEA. The CDR3 DNA reads TGCAGCGTTACCGGGACAGGGGGCGGGGGGGGCCACAATGAGCAGTTCTTC. Translated, it gives CSVTGTGGGGGHNEQFF.

This clonotype has a handful of counts. The rearrangement uses TRBV7-9 and TRBJ2-5; TRBD1 might be the D (6 bases). Deletions cut 4 bases from V and 5 bases from J, with 14 bases between. The CDR3 runs 14 residues. The germline V gene encodes CDR1 SEHNR and CDR2 FQNEAQ (reference sequence). This CDR3 reads CASSSRDNWETQYF. The CDR3 DNA sequence: TGTGCCAGCAGCTCCCGGGACAACTGGGAGACCCAGTACTTC.

This clonotype was seen only a few times. CDR3 sequence (DNA): TGCAGTGCTACGGGACTAGCGGGGGCCCAAAACACCGGGGAGCTGTTTTTT. Its translation is CSATGLAGAQNTGELFF. V is TRBV20-1 and J is TRBJ2-2, with 14 bases lining up with TRBD2. V was pared by 4 bases and J by 2 bases, with 6 bases of the junction left unmatched. This CDR3 has 17 residues. The germline V gene encodes CDR1 DFQATT and CDR2 SNEGSKA (reference sequence).

The chain employs TRBV9 and TRBJ1-2; 7 bases fit TRBD1. The CDR3 consists of 15 residues. Germline V gene lookup returns CDR1 SGDLS and CDR2 YYNGEE. J was trimmed by 4 bases and V by 4 bases; bases with no gene match: 10. In DNA form, the CDR3 reads TGTGCCAGCAGCCCCCAGGGGGTTAGTACCTATGGCTACACCTTC. Residues: CASSPQGVSTYGYTF.